The 4 T cell receptor beta chains reported below all come from one sample, sequenced in a study of human T cells and chemical hapten exposure. During construction of the library, unique molecular identifiers were attached to individual cDNA molecules for quantitative, reproducible TCR counting. In TCRdb, the reads were re-called with MiXCR into one record per CDR3 protein. The profile shows 95,000 to 150,000 distinct CDR3 sequences, about 7.7% of them singletons. The total RNA was obtained from whole blood that was not fractionated. Specimen: whole blood. Receptor source: a human donor in good health. Some clones in this sample may be carry-over from other donors' samples.

This clonotype was recorded at least ten times. The V and J genes are TRBV2 and TRBJ2-1; D perhaps matches TRBD2 (6 bases). V was trimmed by 6 bases and J by 0 bases, leaving 12 bases between them. CDR1 is SNHLY and CDR2 is FYNNEI in the germline V gene. This CDR3 is built from 15 residues. CDR3 DNA: TGTGCCAGCAGGGAGGGAAGGAGCTCCTACAATGAGCAGTTCTTC. Protein sequence: CASREGRSSYNEQFF.

This chain links TRBV12-3 or TRBV12-4 with TRBJ2-5; 9 positions agree with TRBD1. This CDR3 is 14 amino acids long. V lost 8 bases, J lost 5 bases, and 9 bases stayed unmatched. In DNA, the CDR3 is TGTGCCAGCTCCTTTACAGGGGGCGAGGAGACCCAGTACTTC. Encoded protein: CASSFTGGEETQYF.

The V call is TRBV20-1, the J call TRBJ1-5, with TRBD1 matching 8 bases. V shed 6 bases and J 6 bases; nucleotides not matched to a gene: 16. The CDR3 runs 16 residues. Germline V gene sequence: CDR1 DFQATT, CDR2 SNEGSKA (reference sequence). DNA for the CDR3: TGCAGTGCGGATGACCCGGGCAGGGGGCGAGGTCAGCCCCAGCATTTT. This sequence encodes CSADDPGRGRGQPQHF.

The table lists this clonotype with a few counts. The V and J genes are TRBV5-1 and TRBJ2-7; D call uncertain. CDR3 length equals 14 residues. Trimming pared 0 bases from V and 6 bases from J, leaving 13 bases between. Germline CDR1 SGHRS, CDR2 YFSETQ. The CDR3 DNA reads TGCGCCAGCAGCTTGGGCCCAGCCGTGGGCGAGCAGTACTTC. It specifies CASSLGPAVGEQYF.